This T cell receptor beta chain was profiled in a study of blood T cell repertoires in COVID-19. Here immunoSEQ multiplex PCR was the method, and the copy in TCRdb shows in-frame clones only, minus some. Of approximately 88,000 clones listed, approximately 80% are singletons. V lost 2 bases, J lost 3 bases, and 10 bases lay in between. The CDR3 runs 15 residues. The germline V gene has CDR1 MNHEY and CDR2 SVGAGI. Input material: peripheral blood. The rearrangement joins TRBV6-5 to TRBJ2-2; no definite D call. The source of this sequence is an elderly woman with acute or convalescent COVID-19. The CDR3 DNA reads TGTGCCAGCAGTTACGGGCCTACCGACACCGGGGAGCTGTTTTTT. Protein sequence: CASSYGPTDTGELFF.